The sample holds one count of the clone carrying this T cell receptor beta chain. Its antigen remains unknown. The sample comes from a study of T cell responses to AZD1222 COVID-19 vaccine. Overall study results and limits: Nearly half of the spike-specific TCRs reportedly recognize variant regions that carry no mutations. Females outnumbered males among donors, who were mostly white British; clonal diversity was possibly underestimated. Repertoire samples came only from after the peak T cell response.

Using immunoSEQ multiplex PCR, the repertoire was profiled, and TCRdb retains in-frame clones only, with some absent. The top ten hold approximately 5.4% of the sample, which has 100,000 to 150,000 clones, roughly 93% seen once. The specimen comprised peripheral blood, sampled on day 0 of AZD1222 vaccination. The clonotype originates from an adult in good health.

The CDR3 DNA reads as TGTGCCAGCAGCCAGGAGACTAGCGGGGGGGCCAGCCCCTACAATGAGCAGTTCTTC. Translation: CASSQETSGGASPYNEQFF. The genes are TRBV4-2 and TRBJ2-1, with 14 bases fitting TRBD2. Germline V gene data show CDR1 as LGHNA and CDR2 as YNFKEQ. After removal of 3 bases from V and 2 bases from J, the junction contained 9 bases not matched to a gene. The CDR3 length is 19 residues.